These 20 T cell receptor beta chains came from one sample sequenced in a study of chemoradiotherapy in HPV16-positive cancers. Generated by immunoSEQ multiplex PCR, the TCRdb table keeps only in-frame clones and is missing some. The sample lists 25,000 to 35,000 clones, approximately 80% seen once, with approximately 5% in the top ten. The sample in question was blood, obtained from a patient who underwent chemoradiotherapy. The receptors stem from a human donor with HPV-associated anogenital cancer.

The V call is TRBV2, the J call TRBJ2-7; 7 bases map to TRBD2. Per germline, CDR1 SNHLY and CDR2 FYNNEI. The CDR3 has 14 residues. V shed 6 bases, J shed 4 bases, and the junction held 9 bases outside the gene matches. The CDR3 region is CASRLGDYTYEQYV. DNA of the CDR3: TGTGCCAGCAGACTAGGGGACTACACATACGAGCAGTACGTC.

The chain recombines TRBV30 with TRBJ2-2; no definite D call. CDR3 size: 13 residues. The V and J ends lost 4 bases and 6 bases respectively, with 12 bases between them. CDR1 is GTSNPN and CDR2 is SVGIG in the germline V gene (reference sequence). This chain's CDR3 is CAWTLLRAGELFF. The CDR3 DNA reads as TGTGCCTGGACCCTTTTAAGGGCCGGGGAGCTGTTTTTT.

The chain links TRBV5-1 to TRBJ1-4; possibly TRBD1 for D (6 bases). The CDR3 runs 14 residues. Germline CDR1 is SGHRS and CDR2 is YFSETQ. V dropped 2 bases and J dropped 5 bases, with 10 bases sitting between them. CDR3 protein: CASSFHRVNEKLFF. CDR3 in DNA: TGCGCCAGCAGCTTTCACAGGGTCAATGAAAAACTGTTTTTT.

The rearrangement joins TRBV7-9 to TRBJ1-1; 7 nucleotides align to TRBD1. This CDR3 has 17 amino acids. V was clipped by 1 base and J by 3 bases; unmatched bases: 11. The V gene's germline CDR1 is SEHNR and CDR2 FQNEAQ (reference sequence). DNA for the CDR3: TGTGCCAGCAGCTTAGGTGACAGGGTTTCGTACGACACTGAAGCTTTCTTT. This encodes CASSLGDRVSYDTEAFF.

This sequence joins TRBV5-1 and TRBJ1-1; D uncertain. Germline V gene sequence: CDR1 SGHRS, CDR2 YFSETQ. CDR3 length: 13 amino acids. Trimming pared 2 bases from V and 1 base from J, leaving 6 bases between. The CDR3 coding sequence is TGCGCCAGCAGCTTCCAGGAGAACACTGAAGCTTTCTTT. Protein sequence: CASSFQENTEAFF. The whole variable domain, filled in from reference TRBV5-1 and TRBJ1-1, reads KAGVTQTPRYLIKTRGQQVTLSCSPISGHRSVSWYQQTPGQGLQFLFEYFSETQRNKGNFPGRFSGRQFSNSRSEMNVSTLELGDSALYLCASSFQENTEAFFGQGTRLTVV.

The rearrangement joins TRBV5-5 to TRBJ1-3; D is possibly TRBD1 (5 bases). With 0 bases removed from V and 4 bases from J, the gap between germline ends came to 11 bases. Germline V gives CDR1 SGHKS, CDR2 YYEKEE (reference sequence). The CDR3 has 15 residues. The CDR3 sequence is CASSLAAGKGNTIYF. Written as DNA, the CDR3 is TGTGCCAGCAGCTTGGCGGCAGGGAAAGGAAACACCATATATTTT.

The table lists this clone with a count of one. The chain has TRBV7-2 and TRBJ2-5; D is unclear. The CDR3 runs to 13 residues. Per germline, CDR1 SGHTA and CDR2 FQGNSA. V lost 5 bases to trimming and J lost 3 bases, with 10 bases between them. The CDR3 here is CASSRGVEETQYF. The CDR3 DNA reads TGTGCCAGCAGCCGAGGAGTAGAAGAGACCCAGTACTTC.

The chain is built from TRBV7-2 and TRBJ1-2; tentative D call: TRBD1 (5 bases). Germline assignment: CDR1 SGHTA and CDR2 FQGNSA. Trimming stripped 4 bases from V and 0 bases from J, with 12 bases between. This CDR3 has 15 amino acids. The CDR3 loop is CASSSGLLANYGYTF. CDR3 DNA sequence: TGTGCCAGCAGCTCAGGGCTTTTAGCTAACTATGGCTACACCTTC.

The rearrangement joins TRBV19 to TRBJ2-2; the match to TRBD2 covers 7 bases. V lost 0 bases, J lost 4 bases, and 5 bases stayed unmatched. The germline V gene encodes CDR1 LNHDA and CDR2 SQIVND (reference sequence). The CDR3 is 16 amino acids. CDR3 sequence: CASSIDLASGTGELFF. CDR3 coding DNA: TGTGCCAGTAGTATAGATCTAGCTAGCGGCACCGGGGAGCTGTTTTTT. Together with reference TRBV19 and TRBJ2-2, the CDR3 gives the full variable domain: DGGITQSPKYLFRKEGQNVTLSCEQNLNHDAMYWYRQDPGQGLRLIYYSQIVNDFQKGDIAEGYSVSREKKESFPLTVTSAQKNPTAFYLCASSIDLASGTGELFFGEGSRLTVL.

In DNA form, the CDR3 reads TGCGCCAGCAGCTTAGGCCAGCCCTATGGCTACACCTTC. It encodes CASSLGQPYGYTF. This chain links TRBV5-1 with TRBJ1-2; D unresolved. From germline, CDR1 is SGHRS and CDR2 YFSETQ. The V end was cut by 2 bases, the J end by 4 bases, with 9 bases between. This CDR3 region has 13 residues.

The chain links TRBV9 to TRBJ2-1; D perhaps matches TRBD2 (6 bases). The CDR3 covers 15 residues. V lost 5 bases to trimming and J lost 0 bases, with 12 bases between them. CDR1 is SGDLS and CDR2 is YYNGEE in the germline V gene. CDR3 protein: CASSRMGGSYNEQFF. DNA for the CDR3: TGTGCCAGCAGTCGAATGGGGGGCTCCTACAATGAGCAGTTCTTC.

The genes are TRBV28 and TRBJ2-7, with 11 nucleotides matching TRBD1. With V trimmed by 4 bases and J by 3 bases, 11 bases remained unmatched. CDR1 is MDHEN and CDR2 is SYDVKM in the germline V gene. The CDR3 covers 17 residues. CDR3 amino acids: CASSSPSGTGGSYEQYF. The CDR3 DNA follows: TGTGCCAGCAGTTCCCCTAGCGGGACAGGGGGTAGCTACGAGCAGTACTTC.

The chain is built from TRBV7-2 and TRBJ2-1, with 10 bases lining up with TRBD2. Germline V gene lookup returns CDR1 SGHTA and CDR2 FQGNSA. V trimming: 0 bases; J trimming: 4 bases; junction bases outside the gene matches: 9. The CDR3 has 18 amino acids. The CDR3 sequence: CASSLALGVSGGYNEQFF. As DNA, the CDR3 is TGTGCCAGCAGCTTAGCGTTGGGTGTTAGCGGGGGGTACAATGAGCAGTTCTTC.

V and J are TRBV5-1 and TRBJ2-1; D call uncertain. CDR1 is SGHRS and CDR2 is YFSETQ in the germline V gene. V lost 0 bases, J lost 7 bases, and 14 bases lay in between. The CDR3 is made up of 15 amino acids. The CDR3 bases are TGCGCCAGCAGCTTGGATGGATCATTTCGGAATGAGCAGTTCTTC. Encoded protein: CASSLDGSFRNEQFF. The full variable domain, completed using reference TRBV5-1 and TRBJ2-1, is KAGVTQTPRYLIKTRGQQVTLSCSPISGHRSVSWYQQTPGQGLQFLFEYFSETQRNKGNFPGRFSGRQFSNSRSEMNVSTLELGDSALYLCASSLDGSFRNEQFFGPGTRLTVL.

The rearrangement links TRBV2 to TRBJ1-3; the D gene is possibly TRBD1 (6 bases). The CDR3 extends over 14 amino acids. V dropped 10 bases and J dropped 8 bases, with 21 bases sitting between them. Germline V gene data show CDR1 as SNHLY and CDR2 as FYNNEI. The CDR3 sequence is CAILPSGVVDTIYF. Written as DNA, the CDR3 is TGTGCCATCCTACCTTCAGGGGTAGTGGACACCATATATTTT.

The V call is TRBV7-2, the J call TRBJ1-2, with a weak D call TRBD1 (6 bases). V lost 3 bases and J lost 4, with 9 bases in between. The CDR3 has 13 amino acids. Looked up from germline, CDR1 is SGHTA and CDR2 is FQGNSA. CDR3 amino acids: CASSFTGSYGYTF. The CDR3 DNA follows: TGTGCCAGCAGCTTTACAGGGAGCTATGGCTACACCTTC.

The V call is TRBV10-3, the J call TRBJ2-5; 10 bases are a match to TRBD2. CDR3 size: 15 residues. The trim removed 4 bases at V and 2 bases at J, leaving 4 bases unmatched. Germline-derived CDR1 and CDR2 are ENHRY and SYGVKD. The CDR3 region has the DNA TGTGCCATCAGTGGGGCTAGCGGGGGACAAGAGACCCAGTACTTC. It encodes CAISGASGGQETQYF.

Here the CDR3 DNA reads TGTGCCAGCAGTCGGGGACAGGGGGTTCTGAACACTGAAGCTTTCTTT. Residues: CASSRGQGVLNTEAFF. V gene TRBV27 combines with J gene TRBJ1-1; TRBD1 matches at 11 bases. This CDR3 is built from 16 residues. CDR1 is MNHEY, CDR2 SMNVEV, per germline (reference sequence). With V trimmed by 5 bases and J by 0 bases, 5 bases remained unmatched.

This clone was counted a single time. CDR3 sequence reads: CASTQTVRGDTQYF. DNA for the CDR3: TGTGCCAGCACCCAGACGGTACGGGGTGATACGCAGTATTTT. This chain links TRBV9 with TRBJ2-3; D is possibly TRBD2 (5 bases). CDR1 and CDR2 (germline): SGDLS, YYNGEE. CDR3 size: 14 residues. Trimming shortened V by 6 bases and J by 6 bases, and 17 bases separated the two germline ends.

The chain uses TRBV6-1 and TRBJ2-4; perhaps TRBD1 as D (6 bases). From germline, CDR1 is MNHNS and CDR2 SASEGT. This CDR3 is 13 amino acids long. The V end lost 2 bases, the J end lost 12 bases, and 14 bases lay between the germline ends. CDR3 protein: CASSEMQQGGQYF. The CDR3 DNA follows: TGTGCCAGCAGTGAAATGCAACAGGGCGGTCAGTACTTC.